The 27 T cell receptor beta chains listed next were all sequenced from one sample in a study of Ad26.COV2.S vaccination and SARS-CoV-2 variants. The treatment here: around 19 received Ad26.COV2.S at low or high dose, single or two shots; 5 received placebo; per-sample allocation not given. Sampling was done on day 63 after the first vaccine or placebo injection. Measured with immunoSEQ multiplex PCR; TCRdb has only the in-frame clones, and not every one. The sample holds 440,000 or so clones; about 90% are singletons and the top ten take around 1.7%. The source material was peripheral blood, sampled in a trial of Ad26.COV2.S vaccine versus placebo. These receptors were taken from a person between 18 and 65 years old who received the Ad26.COV2.S COVID-19 vaccine or a placebo.

V usage is TRBV27 and J usage is TRBJ1-2, with 7 bases lining up with TRBD1. This CDR3 has 13 amino acids. In germline, CDR1 is MNHEY, CDR2 SMNVEV (reference sequence). Losses at the gene ends were 6 bases for V and 3 bases for J; bases not matched to a gene: 4. CDR3 nucleotide sequence: TGTGCCAGCAGCTCCAGGGGGTACTATGGCTACACCTTC. Translating it yields CASSSRGYYGYTF.

The chain couples TRBV28 to TRBJ2-3, with D possibly TRBD2 on 6 matching bases. Germline V gives CDR1 MDHEN, CDR2 SYDVKM. V dropped 11 bases and J dropped 0 bases, with 9 bases sitting between them. This CDR3 is 12 amino acids long. The chain's CDR3 is CAGRGSTDTQYF. The DNA for the CDR3 is TGTGCCGGGCGGGGCAGCACAGATACGCAGTATTTT.

This sequence joins TRBV19 and TRBJ2-5; TRBD2 agrees at 11 bases. Germline trimming cut 3 bases from V and 2 bases from J; bases unmatched to any gene: 5. The CDR3 runs 16 residues. CDR1 is LNHDA and CDR2 is SQIVND in the germline V gene (reference sequence). The chain's CDR3 is CASSIYLAGGQETQYF. The DNA for the CDR3 is TGTGCCAGTAGTATCTACCTAGCGGGAGGACAAGAGACCCAGTACTTC. The full variable domain, in which reference TRBV19 and TRBJ2-5 provide the parts outside the CDR3, is DGGITQSPKYLFRKEGQNVTLSCEQNLNHDAMYWYRQDPGQGLRLIYYSQIVNDFQKGDIAEGYSVSREKKESFPLTVTSAQKNPTAFYLCASSIYLAGGQETQYFGPGTRLLVL.

The V and J genes are TRBV15 and TRBJ1-1; D is possibly TRBD1 (6 bases). CDR1 and CDR2 (germline): LNHNV, YYDKDF (reference sequence). The CDR3 covers 14 residues. Trimming stripped 1 base from V and 6 bases from J, with 12 bases between. The CDR3 loop reads CATSRAQGVAEAFF. The CDR3 nucleotides read TGTGCCACCAGCAGAGCACAGGGCGTCGCTGAAGCTTTCTTT.

The V call is TRBV27, the J call TRBJ2-5, with 9 bases matching TRBD2. Looked up from germline, CDR1 is MNHEY and CDR2 is SMNVEV (reference sequence). The length of the CDR3 is 15 residues. The V segment lost 5 bases and the J segment 5 bases; nucleotides outside the gene matches: 9. The CDR3: CASSGMRGGEETQYF. The CDR3 coding sequence is TGTGCCAGCAGTGGCATGCGGGGGGGCGAGGAGACCCAGTACTTC.

V and J are TRBV7-8 and TRBJ2-5; TRBD2 matches at 9 bases. The CDR3 covers 17 residues. Per the germline V gene, CDR1 is SGHVS and CDR2 is FQNEAQ. With V trimmed by 4 bases and J by 5 bases, 14 bases remained unmatched. This CDR3 is CASSYQGGGASKETQYF. As DNA, the CDR3 is TGTGCCAGCAGCTACCAAGGCGGGGGGGCCTCCAAGGAGACCCAGTACTTC.

The chain employs TRBV20-1 and TRBJ2-1; D ambiguous. Germline-derived CDR1 and CDR2 are DFQATT and SNEGSKA (reference sequence). CDR3 size: 11 residues. Trimming stripped 5 bases from V and 3 bases from J, with 5 bases between. The chain's CDR3 is CSAFYYNEQFF. The DNA for the CDR3 is TGCAGTGCTTTCTACTACAATGAGCAGTTCTTC.

The chain links TRBV7-2 to TRBJ1-2; a possible D gene is TRBD1 (5 bases). Germline-derived CDR1 and CDR2 are SGHTA and FQGNSA. The CDR3 contains 15 residues. Trimming took off 1 base at V and 4 bases at J, with 13 bases between the two ends. CDR3 nucleotides: TGTGCCAGCAGCTTAGGCGGGGGTGCTAGCTATGGCTACACCTTC. Its protein product is CASSLGGGASYGYTF.

The gene calls are TRBV2 and TRBJ1-3; tentatively, D is TRBD1 (6 bases). This CDR3 contains 14 residues. Germline lookup yields CDR1 SNHLY and CDR2 FYNNEI. The V gene lost 6 bases and the J gene lost 3 bases, with 12 bases spanning the gap. CDR3 loop: CASSPQGVGNTIYF. The CDR3 DNA follows: TGTGCCAGCAGCCCACAGGGTGTTGGAAACACCATATATTTT.

The chain uses TRBV7-9 and TRBJ2-2; D gene ambiguous. This CDR3 region has 14 residues. Germline values: CDR1 SEHNR, CDR2 FQNEAQ (reference sequence). With 4 bases removed from V and 1 base from J, the gap between germline ends came to 7 bases. The DNA for the CDR3 is TGTGCCAGCAGCTCATCACTGAACACCGGGGAGCTGTTTTTT. This sequence encodes CASSSSLNTGELFF.

The V call is TRBV27, the J call TRBJ2-1, with 10 positions matching TRBD2. The CDR3 length is 16 residues. CDR1 is MNHEY and CDR2 is SMNVEV in the germline V gene (reference sequence). The V and J ends lost 1 base and 4 bases, in that order; junction bases with no gene match: 4. The CDR3: CASSLFSGGAYNEQFF. The CDR3 nucleotides are TGTGCCAGCAGTTTATTCAGCGGGGGGGCATACAATGAGCAGTTCTTC.

The V call is TRBV9, the J call TRBJ2-5, with no clear D. V dropped 4 bases and J dropped 0 bases, with 7 bases sitting between them. This CDR3 contains 13 residues. The germline V gene encodes CDR1 SGDLS and CDR2 YYNGEE. The CDR3 nucleotides are TGTGCCAGCAGCCCGGCCTACCAAGAGACCCAGTACTTC. Its protein is CASSPAYQETQYF.

The chain joins TRBV9 to TRBJ2-5; possibly TRBD1 or TRBD2 for D (5 bases each). V gave up 6 bases and J gave up 5 bases, with 11 bases separating them. The CDR3 loop spans 12 amino acids. The germline CDR1 and CDR2 sequences are SGDLS and YYNGEE. The CDR3 nucleotides are TGTGCCAGCAAGGGCTGGGGGGAGACCCAGTACTTC. This codes for CASKGWGETQYF.

V usage is TRBV15 and J usage is TRBJ1-3, with D uncertain. Deletions cut 1 base from V and 2 bases from J, with 6 bases between. There are 14 residues in the CDR3. Germline-derived CDR1 and CDR2 are LNHNV and YYDKDF (reference sequence). The CDR3 sequence: CATSRGQAGNTIYF. DNA for the CDR3: TGTGCCACCAGCAGAGGGCAGGCTGGAAACACCATATATTTT.

The chain joins TRBV28 to TRBJ2-7; TRBD1 matches at 7 bases. The CDR3 sequence is 13 residues long. The V segment lost 5 bases and the J segment 3 bases; nucleotides outside the gene matches: 4. Germline loops: CDR1 MDHEN, CDR2 SYDVKM. As DNA, the CDR3 is TGTGCCAGCAGTCGGGACAGAATCTACGAGCAGTACTTC. This translates into CASSRDRIYEQYF. Looking up the rest from reference TRBV28 and TRBJ2-7 gives the full variable domain: DVKVTQSSRYLVKRTGEKVFLECVQDMDHENMFWYRQDPGLGLRLIYFSYDVKMKEKGDIPEGYSVSREKKERFSLILESASTNQTSMYLCASSRDRIYEQYFGPGTRLTVT.

This rearrangement joins TRBV12-5 to TRBJ1-2; D unresolved. The CDR3 is made up of 11 amino acids. Germline V CDR1 and CDR2: LGHNT, FRNRAP. The V end lost 6 bases, the J end lost 5 bases, and 7 bases lay between the germline ends. The CDR3 DNA reads as TGTGCTAGTGGAACTTTATATGGCTACACCTTC. It translates to CASGTLYGYTF.

The V and J genes are TRBV6-1 and TRBJ2-3, with D possibly called TRBD1 or TRBD2 (5 bases each). Germline values: CDR1 MNHNS, CDR2 SASEGT. This CDR3 region has 14 residues. V was pared by 1 base and J by 4 bases, with 9 bases between. This CDR3 is CASSEGQGADTQYF. CDR3 in DNA: TGTGCCAGCAGTGAAGGCCAGGGAGCAGATACGCAGTATTTT.

The chain employs TRBV10-1 and TRBJ2-3; D is unresolved. The CDR3 is 17 amino acids. Germline V CDR1 and CDR2: WNHNN, SYGVQD (reference sequence). Trimming left V 0 bases short and J 0 bases short, with 13 bases between. CDR3 nucleotides: TGCGCCAGCAGTGAGTCTGGGCCCATGGGGAGCACAGATACGCAGTATTTT. Its translation: CASSESGPMGSTDTQYF.

This chain connects TRBV9 to TRBJ2-7; 9 bases match TRBD1. Germline V gene lookup returns CDR1 SGDLS and CDR2 YYNGEE. The V and J ends lost 0 bases and 2 bases, in that order; junction bases with no gene match: 3. The CDR3 spans 15 residues. CDR3 in DNA: TGTGCCAGCAGCGTAGGGACAGGGGTTCCCTACGAGCAGTACTTC. It encodes CASSVGTGVPYEQYF.

This sequence joins TRBV19 and TRBJ2-1, with D possibly matching TRBD2 (5 bases). The germline gives CDR1 LNHDA, CDR2 SQIVND (reference sequence). Deletions cut 7 bases from V and 0 bases from J, with 10 bases between. The CDR3 sequence is 14 residues long. The CDR3 spells CASTMGVSYNEQFF. The CDR3 DNA reads as TGTGCCAGTACGATGGGAGTCTCCTACAATGAGCAGTTCTTC. The entire variable domain, with the rest obtained from reference TRBV19 and TRBJ2-1, is as follows: DGGITQSPKYLFRKEGQNVTLSCEQNLNHDAMYWYRQDPGQGLRLIYYSQIVNDFQKGDIAEGYSVSREKKESFPLTVTSAQKNPTAFYLCASTMGVSYNEQFFGPGTRLTVL.

The chain is built from TRBV27 and TRBJ2-7, with TRBD2 as a possible D gene (6 bases). The V gene's germline CDR1 is MNHEY and CDR2 SMNVEV (reference sequence). The CDR3 has 15 residues. V dropped 5 bases and J dropped 3 bases, with 17 bases sitting between them. CDR3 loop: CASSMTGSPYYEQYF. The CDR3 DNA reads TGTGCCAGCAGTATGACCGGGAGTCCATACTACGAGCAGTACTTC.

The rearrangement joins TRBV6-2 or TRBV6-3 to TRBJ2-7; 7 bases align to TRBD1. With 7 bases clipped from V and 3 bases from J, the junction kept 9 bases outside the gene matches. Per the germline V gene, CDR1 is MNHEY and CDR2 is SVGEGT. This CDR3 contains 14 residues. The DNA for the CDR3 is TGTGCCAGCACCCCTCCAGGGACAGTCTACGAGCAGTACTTC. This sequence encodes CASTPPGTVYEQYF.

The V call is TRBV7-2, the J call TRBJ1-5; possibly TRBD1 for D (5 bases). CDR3 length: 14 amino acids. V was trimmed by 1 base and J by 7 bases, leaving 11 bases between them. The germline gives CDR1 SGHTA, CDR2 FQGNSA. For the CDR3, the DNA is TGTGCCAGCAGCTTAGGAGGGGTAAGGCAGCCCCAGCATTTT. This gives the protein CASSLGGVRQPQHF.

The J gene is TRBJ1-2, the V gene TRBV30, with 9 bases fitting TRBD1. V trimming: 0 bases; J trimming: 5 bases; junction bases outside the gene matches: 7. The germline V gene encodes CDR1 GTSNPN and CDR2 SVGIG (reference sequence). This CDR3 is 15 amino acids long. CDR3 protein: CAWSVNWDRVYGYTF. CDR3 coding DNA: TGTGCCTGGAGTGTAAATTGGGACAGGGTATATGGCTACACCTTC.

This clone was counted between two and nine times. This sample includes further DNA sequences coding for the same CDR3. V usage is TRBV30 and J usage is TRBJ1-6; a weak D match, TRBD1 (6 bases). Germline CDR1 reads GTSNPN; CDR2 reads SVGIG (reference sequence). The CDR3 is 14 amino acids. Trimming shortened V by 0 bases and J by 7 bases, and 10 bases separated the two germline ends. In nucleotides, the CDR3 is TGTGCCTGGAGTGTGGGGCAGGGGAATTCACCCCTCCACTTT. It is translated as CAWSVGQGNSPLHF.

The CDR3 here is CASTPRTGDNYGYTF. The DNA of the CDR3 is TGTGCCAGCACCCCTCGGACAGGGGATAACTATGGCTACACCTTC. The J gene is TRBJ1-2, the V gene TRBV7-2; 9 bases are a match to TRBD1. Germline V gene lookup returns CDR1 SGHTA and CDR2 FQGNSA. The CDR3 is 15 residues long. With 7 bases clipped from V and 1 base from J, the junction kept 7 bases outside the gene matches.

The count of this clone is one. This chain joins TRBV30 and TRBJ2-7; D gene unclear. Germline CDR1 and CDR2: GTSNPN and SVGIG (reference sequence). Trimming stripped 2 bases from V and 8 bases from J, with 10 bases between. This CDR3 spans 11 amino acids. CDR3 residues: CAWSTLLKQYF. CDR3 bases: TGTGCCTGGAGTACCCTTCTAAAGCAGTACTTC.